The present entry profiles one TCR beta chain with its context. The data stem from a study of blood T cell repertoires in COVID-19. The CDR3 sequence is 18 residues long. Germline trimming cut 2 bases from V and 6 bases from J; bases unmatched to any gene: 12. From germline, CDR1 is LNHDA and CDR2 SQIVND (reference sequence). Which cohort a participant joined came from the clinical history participants gave. Measured with immunoSEQ multiplex PCR; TCRdb has only the in-frame clones, and not every one. The table lists 150,000 to 250,000 clones, around 90% of them singletons. This chain connects TRBV19 to TRBJ2-2; 10 nucleotides match TRBD2. The sequence derives from a woman in her twenties or thirties who had recovered from COVID-19. Sequenced material: PBMCs or T cells enriched from blood (not recorded which). CDR3 nucleotide sequence: TGTGCCAGTAGTATATCGGGGCTAGCGGGAGTAGGGTCCGGGGAGCTGTTTTTT. It is translated as CASSISGLAGVGSGELFF.